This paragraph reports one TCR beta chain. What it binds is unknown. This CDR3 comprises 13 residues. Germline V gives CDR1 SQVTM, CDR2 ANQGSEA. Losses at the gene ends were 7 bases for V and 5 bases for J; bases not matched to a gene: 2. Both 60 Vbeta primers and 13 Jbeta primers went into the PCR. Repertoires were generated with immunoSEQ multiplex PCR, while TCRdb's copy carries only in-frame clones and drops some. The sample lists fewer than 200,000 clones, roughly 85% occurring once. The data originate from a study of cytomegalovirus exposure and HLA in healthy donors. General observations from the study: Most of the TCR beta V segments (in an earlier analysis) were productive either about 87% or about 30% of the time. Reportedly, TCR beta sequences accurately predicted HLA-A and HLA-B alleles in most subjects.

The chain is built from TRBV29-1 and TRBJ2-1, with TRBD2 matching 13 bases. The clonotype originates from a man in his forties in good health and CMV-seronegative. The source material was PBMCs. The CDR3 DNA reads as TGCAGCGCAGGGACTAGCGGGGACAATGAGCAGTTCTTC. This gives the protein CSAGTSGDNEQFF.